The 2 T cell receptor beta chains presented below share a single source sample, sequenced in a study of T-cell memory formation after mild COVID-19. Using its own MiXCR run on the 5' RACE reads, TCRdb lists one record per CDR3 protein. The repertoire holds roughly 150,000 distinct CDR3 sequences, around 13% seen once, with over 12% in the top ten. The sequencing sample was made of PBMCs or a T cell subset sorted from them (not recorded which). The receptors were sampled from an adult woman who had mild COVID-19 (a few samples of this study predate the infection). Cell type and time point are not known.

The rearrangement uses TRBV30 and TRBJ1-1, with 7 bases fitting TRBD1. Germline values: CDR1 GTSNPN, CDR2 SVGIG (reference sequence). V was pared by 5 bases and J by 3 bases, with 9 bases of the junction left unmatched. This CDR3 is built from 14 residues. The CDR3 sequence: CAWATGEGDTEAFF. The CDR3 bases are TGTGCCTGGGCCACAGGGGAGGGGGACACTGAAGCTTTCTTT.

In its sample, this clonotype was seen a few times. The chain carries TRBV7-2 and TRBJ2-7, with TRBD1 matching over 8 bases. Germline CDR1 reads SGHTA; CDR2 reads FQGNSA. The CDR3 extends over 16 amino acids. V shed 5 bases and J 2 bases; nucleotides not matched to a gene: 11. CDR3 DNA: TGTGCCAGCAGCCGGTACGGACAGGGCGCTGCCTACGAGCAGTACTTC. Translation gives CASSRYGQGAAYEQYF.